This TCR beta chain stems from a study of cytomegalovirus exposure and HLA in healthy donors. Regarding the study as a whole: An analysis was carried out at a later point. It showed that HLA-associated TCR beta chains were more clonally expanded than equally common non-associated chains. Earlier analysis found most TCR beta V segments productive about 90% or about 30% of the time.

The V and J ends lost 3 bases and 5 bases respectively, with 14 bases between them. The CDR3 length is 15 residues. Germline loops: CDR1 LNHDA, CDR2 SQIVND (reference sequence). PCR used 60 Vbeta primers and 13 Jbeta primers. Method: immunoSEQ multiplex PCR; TCRdb's copy keeps in-frame clones and lacks some. The sample has approximately 140,000 clones, approximately 84% seen once. In the case of this clone: Its cognate antigen is unknown.

Source material: PBMCs. The chain combines TRBV19 with TRBJ1-5, with a tentative D call TRBD1 (5 bases). This TCR came from a woman in her forties in good health and CMV-seronegative. The CDR3 DNA follows: TGTGCCAGTAGTATTATCCAGTCGGGGGATCAGCCCCAGCATTTT. Residues: CASSIIQSGDQPQHF.